This T cell receptor (beta chain) was profiled in a study of T-cell memory formation after mild COVID-19. In TCRdb, the 5' RACE reads were re-called with MiXCR into one record per CDR3 protein. The table includes about 260,000 distinct CDR3 sequences, 16% detected once. In germline, CDR1 is ENHRY, CDR2 SYGVKD. The V gene end was trimmed by 10 bases and the J gene end by 2 bases; junction bases not matched to a gene: 8. CDR3 length: 13 residues. This TCR was recovered from a man between 18 and 29 years old who had mild COVID-19 (a few samples of this study predate the infection). Cell type and time point are not known. Specimen: PBMCs or a T cell subset sorted from them (not recorded which). The J gene is TRBJ2-7, the V gene TRBV10-3; 7 nucleotides line up with TRBD1. The CDR3 loop is CATLAQGAYEQYV. CDR3 nucleotides: TGTGCCACCCTAGCCCAGGGGGCCTACGAGCAGTACGTC.